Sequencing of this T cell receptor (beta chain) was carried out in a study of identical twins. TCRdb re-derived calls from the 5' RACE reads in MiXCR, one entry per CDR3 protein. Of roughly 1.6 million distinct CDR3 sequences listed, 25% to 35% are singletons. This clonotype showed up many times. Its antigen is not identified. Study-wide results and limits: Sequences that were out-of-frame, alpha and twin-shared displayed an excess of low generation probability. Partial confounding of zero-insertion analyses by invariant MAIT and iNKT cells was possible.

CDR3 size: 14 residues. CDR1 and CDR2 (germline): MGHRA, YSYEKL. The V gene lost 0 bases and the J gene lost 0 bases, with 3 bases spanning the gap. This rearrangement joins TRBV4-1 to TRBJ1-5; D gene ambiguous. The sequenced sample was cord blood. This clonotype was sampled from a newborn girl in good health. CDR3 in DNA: TGCGCCAGCAGCCAAGAACGTAGCAATCAGCCCCAGCATTTT. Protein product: CASSQERSNQPQHF.